This T cell receptor beta chain was captured by sequencing in a study of naive and memory T cell subsets. Trimming cost V 2 bases and J 8 bases; bases outside gene matches: 8. This CDR3 region has 14 residues. Germline loops: CDR1 DFQATT, CDR2 SNEGSKA (reference sequence). The library had UMIs added by 3' ligation of an oligonucleotide to TCR cDNA. Input was roughly 1 to 1,100 ng of DNase-treated total RNA without cell sorting. A few counts support this clonotype. Ligated cDNA underwent four rounds of PCR with nested alpha and beta constant region primers and SP2. Alpha and beta constant region primers primed reverse transcription for blood and skin samples. TCRdb re-derived calls from the 5' RACE reads in MiXCR, one entry per CDR3 protein. This table holds tens of thousands of distinct CDR3 sequences, approximately 8% found once.

This chain joins TRBV20-1 and TRBJ2-1, with 8 nucleotides matching TRBD2. The sequence was obtained from a female donor in good health. CDR3 amino acids: CSARRLAGRDEQFF. Written as DNA, the CDR3 is TGCAGTGCTAGACGGCTAGCGGGTCGGGATGAGCAGTTCTTC.